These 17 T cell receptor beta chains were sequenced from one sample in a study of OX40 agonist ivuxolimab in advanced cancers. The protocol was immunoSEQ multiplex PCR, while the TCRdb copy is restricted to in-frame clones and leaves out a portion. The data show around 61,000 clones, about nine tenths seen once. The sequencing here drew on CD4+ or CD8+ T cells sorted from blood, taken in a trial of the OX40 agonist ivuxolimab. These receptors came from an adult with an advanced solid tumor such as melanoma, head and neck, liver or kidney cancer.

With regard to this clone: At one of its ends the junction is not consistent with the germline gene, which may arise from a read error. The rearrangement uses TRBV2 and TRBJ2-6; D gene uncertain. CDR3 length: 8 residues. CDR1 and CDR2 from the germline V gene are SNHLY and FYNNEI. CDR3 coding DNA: TGTGCCAGCAGTGAATGGCCTTTC. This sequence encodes CASSEWPF.

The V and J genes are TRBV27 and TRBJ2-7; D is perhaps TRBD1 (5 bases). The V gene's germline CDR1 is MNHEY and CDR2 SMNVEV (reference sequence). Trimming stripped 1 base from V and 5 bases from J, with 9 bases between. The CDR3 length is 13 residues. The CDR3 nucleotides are TGTGCCAGCAGTTTATTAAGGGGTCACGAGCAGTACGTC. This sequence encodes CASSLLRGHEQYV.

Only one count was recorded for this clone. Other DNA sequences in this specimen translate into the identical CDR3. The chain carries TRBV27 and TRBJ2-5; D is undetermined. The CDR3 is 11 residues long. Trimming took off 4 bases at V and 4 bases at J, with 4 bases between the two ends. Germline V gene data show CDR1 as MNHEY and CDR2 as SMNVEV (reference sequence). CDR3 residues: CASSWGETQYF. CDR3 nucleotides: TGTGCCAGCAGTTGGGGAGAGACCCAGTACTTC.

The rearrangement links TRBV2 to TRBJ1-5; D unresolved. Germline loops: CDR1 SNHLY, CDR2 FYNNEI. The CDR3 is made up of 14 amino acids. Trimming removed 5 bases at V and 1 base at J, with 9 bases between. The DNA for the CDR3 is TGTGCCAGCAGTCTCGGACCGAGCAATCAGCCCCAGCATTTT. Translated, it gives CASSLGPSNQPQHF. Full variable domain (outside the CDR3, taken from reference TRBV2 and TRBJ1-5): EPEVTQTPSHQVTQMGQEVILRCVPISNHLYFYWYRQILGQKVEFLVSFYNNEISEKSEIFDDQFSVERPDGSNFTLKIRSTKLEDSAMYFCASSLGPSNQPQHFGDGTRLSIL.

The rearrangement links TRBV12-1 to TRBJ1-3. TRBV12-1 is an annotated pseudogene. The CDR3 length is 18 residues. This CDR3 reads CASSFVGYSFPEGNTIYF. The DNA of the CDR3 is TGTGCCAGCAGCTTTGTGGGATATTCTTTTCCGGAAGGAAACACCATATATTTT.

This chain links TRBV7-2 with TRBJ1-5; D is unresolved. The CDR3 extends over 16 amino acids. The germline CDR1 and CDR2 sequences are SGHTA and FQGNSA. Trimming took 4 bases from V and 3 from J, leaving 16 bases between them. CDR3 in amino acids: CASSSIDVRLNQPQHF. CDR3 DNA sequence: TGTGCCAGCAGCTCTATAGATGTCAGGCTCAATCAGCCCCAGCATTTT.

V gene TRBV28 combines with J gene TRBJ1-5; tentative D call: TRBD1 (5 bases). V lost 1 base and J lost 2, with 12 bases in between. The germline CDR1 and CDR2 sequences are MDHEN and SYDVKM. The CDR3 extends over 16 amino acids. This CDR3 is CASSLYLRGGNQPQHF. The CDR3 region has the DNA TGTGCCAGCAGTTTATATCTCAGAGGGGGCAATCAGCCCCAGCATTTT.

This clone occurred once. The CDR3 DNA is TGTGCCAGCAGCTGGGGCACAGATACGCAGTATTTT. It is translated as CASSWGTDTQYF. This chain links TRBV11-2 with TRBJ2-3; D ambiguous. Trimming took off 4 bases at V and 1 base at J, with 3 bases between the two ends. Germline V gene sequence: CDR1 SGHAT, CDR2 FQNNGV. CDR3 length equals 12 residues.

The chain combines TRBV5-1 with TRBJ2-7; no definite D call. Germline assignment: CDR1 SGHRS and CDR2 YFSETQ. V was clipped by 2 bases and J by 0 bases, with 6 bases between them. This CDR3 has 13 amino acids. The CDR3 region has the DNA TGCGCCAGCAGCTTTGACGACTCCTACGAGCAGTACTTC. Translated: CASSFDDSYEQYF. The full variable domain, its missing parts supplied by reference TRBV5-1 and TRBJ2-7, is KAGVTQTPRYLIKTRGQQVTLSCSPISGHRSVSWYQQTPGQGLQFLFEYFSETQRNKGNFPGRFSGRQFSNSRSEMNVSTLELGDSALYLCASSFDDSYEQYFGPGTRLTVT.

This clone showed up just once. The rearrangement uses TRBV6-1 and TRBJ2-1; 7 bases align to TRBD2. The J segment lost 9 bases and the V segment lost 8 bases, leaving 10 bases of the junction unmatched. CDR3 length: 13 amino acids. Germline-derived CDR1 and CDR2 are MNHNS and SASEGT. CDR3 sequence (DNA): TGTGCCAGCCATTTTACGGGAGGCGGTGAGCAGTTCTTC. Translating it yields CASHFTGGGEQFF.

The CDR3: CATSSGLAVYNEQFF. Here the CDR3 DNA reads TGTGCCACCAGCAGCGGCCTAGCGGTTTACAATGAGCAGTTCTTC. The chain employs TRBV15 and TRBJ2-1; 7 bases are shared with TRBD2. CDR3 size: 15 residues. The germline gives CDR1 LNHNV, CDR2 YYDKDF (reference sequence). J was trimmed by 4 bases and V by 3 bases; bases with no gene match: 6.

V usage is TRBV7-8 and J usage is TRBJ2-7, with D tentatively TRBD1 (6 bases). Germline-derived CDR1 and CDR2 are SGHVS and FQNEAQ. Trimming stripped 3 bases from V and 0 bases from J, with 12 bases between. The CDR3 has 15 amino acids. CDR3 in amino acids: CASSFAQGISYEQYF. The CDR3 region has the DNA TGTGCCAGCAGCTTCGCACAGGGTATCTCCTACGAGCAGTACTTC.

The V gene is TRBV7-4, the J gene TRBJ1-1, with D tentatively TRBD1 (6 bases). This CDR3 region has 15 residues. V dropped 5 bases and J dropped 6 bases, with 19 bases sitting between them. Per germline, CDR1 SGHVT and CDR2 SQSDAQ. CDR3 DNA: TGTGCCAGCAGCGGCCGACGGGGGGCCCGGGCTGAAGCTTTCTTT. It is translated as CASSGRRGARAEAFF.

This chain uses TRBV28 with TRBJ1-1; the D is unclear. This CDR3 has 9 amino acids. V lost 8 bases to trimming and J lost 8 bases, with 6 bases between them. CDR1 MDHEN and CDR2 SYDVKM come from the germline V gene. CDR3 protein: CASGNEAFF. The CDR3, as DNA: TGTGCCAGCGGGAACGAAGCTTTCTTT.

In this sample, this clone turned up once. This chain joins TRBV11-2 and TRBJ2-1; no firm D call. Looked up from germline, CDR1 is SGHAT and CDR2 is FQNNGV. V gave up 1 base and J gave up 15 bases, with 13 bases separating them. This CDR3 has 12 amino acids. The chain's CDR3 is CASSLVGAISFF. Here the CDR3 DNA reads TGTGCCAGCAGCTTAGTGGGCGCTATCTCGTTCTTC.

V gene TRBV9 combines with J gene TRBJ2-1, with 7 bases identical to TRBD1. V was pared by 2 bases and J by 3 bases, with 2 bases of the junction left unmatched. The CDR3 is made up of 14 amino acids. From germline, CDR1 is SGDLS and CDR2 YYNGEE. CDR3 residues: CASSVRDSYNEQFF. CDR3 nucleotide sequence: TGTGCCAGCAGCGTCCGGGACAGCTACAATGAGCAGTTCTTC.

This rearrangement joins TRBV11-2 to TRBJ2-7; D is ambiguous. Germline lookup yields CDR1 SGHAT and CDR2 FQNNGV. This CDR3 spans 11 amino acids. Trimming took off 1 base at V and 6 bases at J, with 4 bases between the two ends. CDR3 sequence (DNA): TGTGCCAGCAGCTTAGTCGGCGAGCAGTACTTC. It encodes CASSLVGEQYF.